The rows below give T cell receptor beta chains drawn from one sample of a study of CD8+CD57+ T cells in acquired aplastic anemia. MiXCR, applied by TCRdb to the reads, yields one record per CDR3 protein. The sample holds 270,000 or so distinct CDR3 sequences; 65% to 90% are singletons and the top ten take about 41%. Sequenced material: sorted CD4+, CD8+, or CD8+CD57+ T cells (not recorded which) from PBMCs. These receptors were collected from a human donor with aplastic anemia. Both conserved end residues are part of each CDR3. A D gene is named only where the DNA matches it firmly. Part of the rows lack a size; the others show once, few, many or a class for expanded clones.

V: TRBV7-8
D: .
size: .
CDR3: CASGDGGPETEYF

V: TRBV11-2
D: .
size: many
CDR3: CASSSNLYEQYF

V: TRBV19
D: TRBD2
size: .
CDR3: CASSITSGANEQFF

V: TRBV7-6
D: TRBD1
size: once
CDR3: CASSSGTGVHTVTQYF

V: TRBV15
D: TRBD1
size: .
CDR3: CATSGDSTYEQYF

V: TRBV7-6
D: .
size: .
CDR3: CASSLNNEQLVGPYTF

V: TRBV7-9
D: TRBD1
size: .
CDR3: CASSQGGGNGQDELHF

V: TRBV19
D: TRBD1
size: .
CDR3: CASSMGQGDQPQHF

V: TRBV2
D: TRBD1
size: once
CDR3: CASRLEAGGPPQHF

V: TRBV7-8
D: .
size: .
CDR3: CASSLAGGPEPQYF

V: TRBV10-3
D: .
size: .
CDR3: CAIKGERTPYEQYF

V: TRBV29-1
D: .
size: .
CDR3: CSITRGYEQYF

V: TRBV7-8
D: .
size: .
CDR3: CASSLGTNSYNEQFF

V: TRBV7-2
D: TRBD2
size: .
CDR3: CASSFQRGGGNVEQFF

V: TRBV19
D: .
size: .
CDR3: CASSLAGGAYKQHF

V: TRBV7-9
D: TRBD2
size: few
CDR3: CASTLGRVRCGANVLTF

V: TRBV11-3
D: .
size: .
CDR3: CASSAVLTDTQYF

V: TRBV5-6
D: .
size: .
CDR3: CASSPVDGIEDGYTF

V: TRBV7-9
D: TRBD2
size: few
CDR3: CASSFARSGGSDDF

V: TRBV7-9
D: .
size: once
CDR3: CATSRVGSEETQYF

V: TRBV9
D: TRBD1
size: .
CDR3: CASSSLATGTYVEYF

V: TRBV10-3
D: .
size: .
CDR3: CAISELAGELFF

V: TRBV9
D: TRBD2
size: .
CDR3: CASSLRGGTGELVF

V: TRBV11-1
D: TRBD2
size: .
CDR3: CASSLLALDTGELFF

V: TRBV2
D: .
size: .
CDR3: CASSIVGGAYNEQFF

V: TRBV6-5
D: TRBD2
size: .
CDR3: CASKTMASGREYNEQFF

V: TRBV7-3
D: .
size: .
CDR3: CASRRHANAVEQYF

V: TRBV4-3
D: .
size: .
CDR3: CASSHLGRYNEQFF

V: TRBV20-1
D: .
size: .
CDR3: CSARPTDRDLFF

V: TRBV19
D: .
size: once
CDR3: CASSIAIAAYNEPFF

V: TRBV2
D: TRBD2
size: .
CDR3: CASSVAGTYTAYVLTF

V: TRBV2
D: .
size: .
CDR3: CASGVGSTRTQYFDF

V: TRBV7-9
D: TRBD2
size: .
CDR3: CASSLSRGGTRDPF

V: TRBV9
D: .
size: .
CDR3: CASSSSGSLQANLLTF

V: TRBV7-6
D: .
size: .
CDR3: CASSLARGPDTQAF

V: TRBV11-1
D: .
size: .
CDR3: CATSLGMTQETQYF

V: TRBV29-1
D: TRBD2
size: .
CDR3: CSVDWGGSYNEQFF

V: TRBV29-1
D: .
size: .
CDR3: CSVVGSGNTIYF

V: TRBV11-1
D: .
size: .
CDR3: CASSLEEDTQYF

V: TRBV7-8
D: .
size: .
CDR3: CASSLGGTDTKYF

V: TRBV7-2
D: .
size: .
CDR3: CASSSRCAEEQFFF

V: TRBV10-3
D: .
size: few
CDR3: CAISDGRASNNEQFF

V: TRBV7-8
D: TRBD2
size: few
CDR3: CASSLPGGPDTEYQFF

V: TRBV7-9
D: .
size: .
CDR3: CASSEDPNEQYFGFF

V: TRBV7-2
D: .
size: .
CDR3: CASSLMEGGHREKLFF

V: TRBV2
D: .
size: .
CDR3: CASRSTGGVPHEQFF

V: TRBV7-3
D: .
size: .
CDR3: CASGDAGSDTKYF

V: TRBV7-9
D: TRBD2
size: .
CDR3: CASSFQRSGERHYF

V: TRBV7-8
D: .
size: .
CDR3: CASGFGGAADKYF

V: TRBV9
D: .
size: .
CDR3: CASSVAGFPGELFF

V: TRBV12-3/TRBV12-4
D: .
size: .
CDR3: CASTTGAVKETQYF

V: TRBV10-3
D: .
size: .
CDR3: CAISSGPTFAAYEQYF

V: TRBV11-3
D: .
size: .
CDR3: CASSPRRGRIDTQYF

V: TRBV7-6
D: TRBD1
size: once
CDR3: CASSSGRGNEPLHF

V: TRBV7-3
D: .
size: .
CDR3: CAVLWGAETQYF

V: TRBV7-6
D: .
size: .
CDR3: CASSYALGDVEQYF

V: TRBV24-1
D: .
size: few
CDR3: CATSDVGEPLHF

V: TRBV2
D: .
size: .
CDR3: CASRAGGEETQYFGPGF

V: TRBV7-2
D: .
size: .
CDR3: CASNPGRSSYTQYF